This TCR beta chain was found in a study of OX40 agonist ivuxolimab in advanced cancers. About the study: Among those treated, three patients had partial responses, one with hepatocellular carcinoma and two with cutaneous melanoma. Study-level results: Low normalized T-cell clonal expansion was additionally recorded for some nonresponders.

With regard to this clone: Antigen specificity is unknown.

Here immunoSEQ multiplex PCR was the method, and the copy in TCRdb shows in-frame clones only, minus some. The sample includes under 100,000 clones, more than 80% of them seen just once. The sequence was obtained from an adult with an advanced solid tumor such as melanoma, head and neck, liver or kidney cancer. The specimen comprised CD4+ or CD8+ T cells sorted from blood, sampled in a trial of the OX40 agonist ivuxolimab.

The CDR3: CASSASPAPAGNTIYF. The CDR3 coding sequence is TGTGCCAGCAGTGCGTCTCCCGCCCCCGCGGGAAACACCATATATTTT. The chain recombines TRBV9 with TRBJ1-3; no clear D. The germline V and J ends were trimmed by 5 bases and 4 bases, with 19 bases remaining between them. The germline gives CDR1 SGDLS, CDR2 YYNGEE. The CDR3 contains 16 residues.